A selection of T cell receptor beta chains follows, all from one sample in a study of cytomegalovirus exposure and HLA in healthy donors. Profiled with immunoSEQ multiplex PCR; TCRdb holds only in-frame clones, not every one. The sample contains around 180,000 clones, around 80% of which appear only once. Sequenced material: PBMCs. The source of these receptors is a woman aged 40 to 55 in good health and CMV-seronegative. The CDR3 runs from the conserved cysteine through the conserved F or W. Each record gives: V gene, clone size, J gene, D gene, CDR3 DNA, CDR3 protein. D genes are given only for firm matches. Some rows have no size entry. The others give once, few or many, or a class for an expanded clone.

V gene: TRBV15; clone size: .; J gene: TRBJ2-5; D gene: .; CDR3 DNA: TGTGCCACCAGCAGAGATAAACTGGAGTCGGAGACCCAGTACTTC; CDR3 protein: CATSRDKLESETQYF
V gene: TRBV18; clone size: .; J gene: TRBJ2-3; D gene: .; CDR3 DNA: TGTGCCAGCTCCTTGGGGGCACAAAGCACAGATACGCAGTATTTT; CDR3 protein: CASSLGAQSTDTQYF
V gene: TRBV4-1; clone size: .; J gene: TRBJ2-7; D gene: TRBD2; CDR3 DNA: TGCGCCAGCAGCCTGAGGAAGACTAGCGGAGTGGACCTCTACGAGCAGTACTTC; CDR3 protein: CASSLRKTSGVDLYEQYF
V gene: TRBV7-2; clone size: .; J gene: TRBJ2-2; D gene: TRBD1; CDR3 DNA: TGTGCCAGCAGCGCCCGGGACAGGGGGCTGGCGTCCGGGGAGCTGTTTTTT; CDR3 protein: CASSARDRGLASGELFF
V gene: TRBV19; clone size: .; J gene: TRBJ2-3; D gene: .; CDR3 DNA: TGTGCCAGTAGTATAGATTCACAGGGAGCAGATACGCAGTATTTT; CDR3 protein: CASSIDSQGADTQYF
V gene: TRBV7-2; clone size: .; J gene: TRBJ1-2; D gene: .; CDR3 DNA: TGTGCCAGCAGCTTGATGGACTTCTATGGCTACACCTTC; CDR3 protein: CASSLMDFYGYTF
V gene: TRBV6-1; clone size: .; J gene: TRBJ1-1; D gene: .; CDR3 DNA: TGTGCCAGCACCGGGAGTATACACACTGAAGCTTTCTTT; CDR3 protein: CASTGSIHTEAFF
V gene: TRBV7-3; clone size: .; J gene: TRBJ2-7; D gene: .; CDR3 DNA: TGTGCCAGCAGCTTATTGGGGACTGGGACCTACGAGCAGTACTTC; CDR3 protein: CASSLLGTGTYEQYF
V gene: TRBV9; clone size: .; J gene: TRBJ1-2; D gene: .; CDR3 DNA: TGTGCCAGCAGCGTAGATTCGGGGGGCTATGGCTACACCTTC; CDR3 protein: CASSVDSGGYGYTF
V gene: TRBV5-1; clone size: once; J gene: TRBJ2-7; D gene: .; CDR3 DNA: TGCGCCAGCAGCGTGGGACCAGGGTACGAGCAGTACTTC; CDR3 protein: CASSVGPGYEQYF
V gene: TRBV4-1; clone size: .; J gene: TRBJ1-4; D gene: .; CDR3 DNA: TGCGCCAGCAGCCAAAATGACAGAGCTAATGAAAAACTGTTTTTT; CDR3 protein: CASSQNDRANEKLFF
V gene: TRBV4-1; clone size: .; J gene: TRBJ1-3; D gene: TRBD1; CDR3 DNA: TGCGCCAGCAGTCGACAGGGGACTTTGAGCTCTGGAAACACCATATATTTT; CDR3 protein: CASSRQGTLSSGNTIYF
V gene: TRBV19; clone size: .; J gene: TRBJ2-1; D gene: TRBD2; CDR3 DNA: TGTGCCAGTACTGACACCGGGGTAGCGGGAGGGGGATCCTACAATGAGCAGTTCTTC; CDR3 protein: CASTDTGVAGGGSYNEQFF
V gene: TRBV15; clone size: .; J gene: TRBJ2-1; D gene: .; CDR3 DNA: TGTGCCACCAGCAGTGACTTCCTCAATGAGCAGTTCTTC; CDR3 protein: CATSSDFLNEQFF
V gene: TRBV11-2; clone size: .; J gene: TRBJ1-1; D gene: TRBD1; CDR3 DNA: TGTGCCAGCAGCTTATTCAGGGGGAAGACTGAAGCTTTCTTT; CDR3 protein: CASSLFRGKTEAFF